These T cell receptor beta chains were read from a single sample in a study of T cell responses to AZD1222 COVID-19 vaccine. Assay used: immunoSEQ multiplex PCR; TCRdb lists only in-frame clones, some missing. The sample records 140,000 to 150,000 clones, about 94% being singletons. This sample comprised peripheral blood, obtained 28 days after the second AZD1222 dose. These receptor sequences come from an adult who received the AZD1222 COVID-19 vaccine. Both conserved end residues are part of each CDR3. D genes are given only for firm matches. The size entry is marked missing in some rows and otherwise reads once, few, many or a size class.

J gene: TRBJ1-5; V gene: TRBV2; D gene: -; clone size: -; CDR3 DNA: TGTGCCAGCAGTGTGGTGATGGGTCAGCCCCAGCATTTT; CDR3 protein: CASSVVMGQPQHF
J gene: TRBJ2-6; V gene: TRBV13; D gene: -; clone size: -; CDR3 DNA: TGTGCCAGCAGTAACTCTGGGGCCAACGTCCTGACTTTC; CDR3 protein: CASSNSGANVLTF
J gene: TRBJ2-7; V gene: TRBV4-1; D gene: -; clone size: -; CDR3 DNA: TGCGCCAGCAGCCATCCTCCCTCTGGGGCCTACGAGCAGTACTTC; CDR3 protein: CASSHPPSGAYEQYF
J gene: TRBJ2-1; V gene: TRBV27; D gene: TRBD1; clone size: -; CDR3 DNA: TGTGCCAGCCTCAGTCAGGGGGTCGCCCCCTACAATGAGCAGTTCTTC; CDR3 protein: CASLSQGVAPYNEQFF
J gene: TRBJ2-1; V gene: TRBV5-5; D gene: -; clone size: -; CDR3 DNA: TGTGCCAGCAGCTTTGGGCTACGGTACAATGAGCAGTTCTTC; CDR3 protein: CASSFGLRYNEQFF
J gene: TRBJ1-4; V gene: TRBV3-1/TRBV3-2; D gene: -; clone size: -; CDR3 DNA: TGTGCCAGCAGCCTAAGGGGGTTGGACGAAAAACTGTTTTTT; CDR3 protein: CASSLRGLDEKLFF
J gene: TRBJ2-2; V gene: TRBV7-2; D gene: -; clone size: -; CDR3 DNA: TGTGCCAGCAGCTTAATGCGGACTAAGAACACCGGGGAGCTGTTTTTT; CDR3 protein: CASSLMRTKNTGELFF
J gene: TRBJ2-5; V gene: TRBV7-2; D gene: -; clone size: -; CDR3 DNA: TGTGCCAGCAGCTTAGTTCAGTGGGGGGAGACCCAGTACTTC; CDR3 protein: CASSLVQWGETQYF
J gene: TRBJ2-1; V gene: TRBV5-1; D gene: TRBD2; clone size: -; CDR3 DNA: TGCGCCAGCAGCTTGGTGGGAGGGATGAGCTCCTACAATGAGCAGTTCTTC; CDR3 protein: CASSLVGGMSSYNEQFF
J gene: TRBJ2-3; V gene: TRBV18; D gene: -; clone size: -; CDR3 DNA: TGTGCCAGCTCACCACGGGATGCCAAGGATACGCAGTATTTT; CDR3 protein: CASSPRDAKDTQYF
J gene: TRBJ1-2; V gene: TRBV9; D gene: TRBD1; clone size: -; CDR3 DNA: TGTGCCAGCAGCGCGGGGACAGGGTACACCTATGGCTACACCTTC; CDR3 protein: CASSAGTGYTYGYTF
J gene: TRBJ2-1; V gene: TRBV4-2; D gene: -; clone size: once; CDR3 DNA: TGTGCCAGCAGCCAAGAAGCTTGGCAGGATAGGGAGCAGTTCTTC; CDR3 protein: CASSQEAWQDREQFF
J gene: TRBJ1-1; V gene: TRBV7-9; D gene: -; clone size: -; CDR3 DNA: TGTGCCAGCAGCTTAGCTGAGAACACTGAAGCTTTCTTT; CDR3 protein: CASSLAENTEAFF
J gene: TRBJ1-2; V gene: TRBV4-1; D gene: -; clone size: -; CDR3 DNA: TGCGCCAGCAGCCAAGTGGGGGGTTTGAATGGCTACACCTTC; CDR3 protein: CASSQVGGLNGYTF
J gene: TRBJ2-7; V gene: TRBV5-1; D gene: -; clone size: once; CDR3 DNA: TGCGCCAGCAGCTTAGCCGGGACACAAGAGCAGTACTTC; CDR3 protein: CASSLAGTQEQYF
J gene: TRBJ1-1; V gene: TRBV5-1; D gene: -; clone size: -; CDR3 DNA: TGCGCCAGCAGCTTGGCCCCCTATAACACTGAAGCTTTCTTT; CDR3 protein: CASSLAPYNTEAFF
J gene: TRBJ2-4; V gene: TRBV15; D gene: -; clone size: -; CDR3 DNA: TGTGCCACCAGCAGGGGCTTAGCGGAAAACATTCAGTACTTC; CDR3 protein: CATSRGLAENIQYF
J gene: TRBJ1-2; V gene: TRBV28; D gene: TRBD1; clone size: -; CDR3 DNA: TGTGCCAGCAGCATGGGACAGGGGGACTATGGCTACACCTTC; CDR3 protein: CASSMGQGDYGYTF
J gene: TRBJ1-2; V gene: TRBV23-1; D gene: -; clone size: -; CDR3 DNA: TGCGCCAGCAGTCATCCGGTTGAAGGGACAACCCGAATCTATGGCTACACCTTC; CDR3 protein: CASSHPVEGTTRIYGYTF
J gene: TRBJ2-1; V gene: TRBV6-2/TRBV6-3; D gene: -; clone size: -; CDR3 DNA: TGTGCCAGCAGTTATGATGGCTACAATGAGCAGTTCTTC; CDR3 protein: CASSYDGYNEQFF
J gene: TRBJ2-1; V gene: TRBV28; D gene: TRBD1; clone size: -; CDR3 DNA: TGTGCCAGCAGTAAAGGGGGCGGACACAATGAGCAGTTCTTC; CDR3 protein: CASSKGGGHNEQFF
J gene: TRBJ2-7; V gene: TRBV24-1; D gene: TRBD1; clone size: -; CDR3 DNA: TGTGCCACCAGTGACTGGGACAGCCCCTACGAGCAGTACTTC; CDR3 protein: CATSDWDSPYEQYF
J gene: TRBJ1-1; V gene: TRBV15; D gene: -; clone size: -; CDR3 DNA: TGTGCCACCAGCAGAGGGTCGTTCGCTGAAGCTTTCTTT; CDR3 protein: CATSRGSFAEAFF
J gene: TRBJ2-6; V gene: TRBV5-4; D gene: -; clone size: -; CDR3 DNA: TGTGCCAGCAGCCGAAGGGGGGCTGGGGCCAACGTCCTGACTTTC; CDR3 protein: CASSRRGAGANVLTF